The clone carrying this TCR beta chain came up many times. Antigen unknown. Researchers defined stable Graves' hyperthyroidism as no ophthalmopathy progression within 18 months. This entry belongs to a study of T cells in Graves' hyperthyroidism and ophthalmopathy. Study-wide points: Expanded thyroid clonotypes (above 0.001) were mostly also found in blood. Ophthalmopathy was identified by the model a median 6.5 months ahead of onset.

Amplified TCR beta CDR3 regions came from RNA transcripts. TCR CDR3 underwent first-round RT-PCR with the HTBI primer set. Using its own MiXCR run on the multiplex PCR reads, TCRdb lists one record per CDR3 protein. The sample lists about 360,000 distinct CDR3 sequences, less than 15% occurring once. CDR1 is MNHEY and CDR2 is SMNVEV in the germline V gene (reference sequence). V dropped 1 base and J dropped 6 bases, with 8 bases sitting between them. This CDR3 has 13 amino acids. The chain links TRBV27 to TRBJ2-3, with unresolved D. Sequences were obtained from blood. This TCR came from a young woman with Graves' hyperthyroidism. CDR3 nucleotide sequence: TGTGCCAGCAGTTTATGGCCAGCGGATACGCAGTATTTT. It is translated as CASSLWPADTQYF.